This passage covers 20 T cell receptor beta chains from one sample sequenced in a study of response to subunit inactivated influenza vaccine. Each CDR3 protein is one row after TCRdb ran MiXCR on the RT-PCR reads. Among about 700,000 distinct CDR3 sequences, roughly 14% were seen once, and the ten largest hold less than 7%. This material consisted of PBMCs from blood, taken around 14 days before vaccination. All receptors come from a man in his fifties or sixties who received an inactivated influenza vaccine.

Note on this clonotype: This may stem from a read error, because a much larger clone lies one nucleotide away. This rearrangement joins TRBV20-1 to TRBJ2-5, with no clear D. V was cut by 1 base and J by 3 bases, with 6 bases left in between. CDR1 is DFQATT, CDR2 SNEGSKA, per germline (reference sequence). This CDR3 contains 12 residues. The CDR3: CSARGQEETQYF. The CDR3 nucleotides read TGCAGTGCTAGAGGGCAGGAAGAGACCCAGTACTTC.

This chain's CDR3 is CAISEGAPTEAFF. CDR3 DNA sequence: TGTGCCATCAGTGAGGGGGCCCCCACTGAAGCTTTCTTT. This chain connects TRBV10-3 to TRBJ1-1, with D perhaps TRBD1 (5 bases). The CDR3 has 13 amino acids. CDR1 and CDR2 from the germline V gene are ENHRY and SYGVKD. Trimming pared 2 bases from V and 4 bases from J, leaving 8 bases between.

The rearrangement joins TRBV7-2 to TRBJ2-4; 7 bases map to TRBD2. Germline loops: CDR1 SGHTA, CDR2 FQGNSA. V lost 1 base to trimming and J lost 12 bases; unmatched junction nucleotides: 6. This CDR3 has 13 amino acids. CDR3 in amino acids: CASSLGQRGPQYF. The CDR3 DNA is TGTGCCAGCAGCTTAGGCCAGCGGGGTCCTCAGTACTTC.

The rearrangement links TRBV5-1 to TRBJ2-7; 13 nucleotides align to TRBD2. The V gene end was trimmed by 4 bases and the J gene end by 0 bases; junction bases not matched to a gene: 4. Looked up from germline, CDR1 is SGHRS and CDR2 is YFSETQ. This CDR3 region has 16 residues. CDR3 loop: CASSRGLAGDSYEQYF. The CDR3 DNA sequence: TGCGCCAGCAGCCGCGGACTAGCGGGGGACTCCTACGAGCAGTACTTC.

This clonotype was seen a few times. The gene calls are TRBV6-2 or TRBV6-3 and TRBJ2-5, with D maybe TRBD2 (6 bases). V shed 2 bases and J shed 2 bases, with 12 bases lying between them. CDR1 is MNHEY, CDR2 SVGEGT, per germline. This CDR3 spans 15 amino acids. CDR3 in amino acids: CASSYGGTLQETQYF. The DNA of the CDR3 is TGTGCCAGCAGTTACGGGGGGACTTTACAAGAGACCCAGTACTTC.

The chain carries TRBV2 and TRBJ1-2, with TRBD1 identical over 8 bases. V gave up 5 bases and J gave up 6 bases; unmatched junction bases: 5. The CDR3 is 13 residues long. CDR1 and CDR2 from the germline V gene are SNHLY and FYNNEI. The CDR3 sequence: CASSSSGGNGYTF. The CDR3 DNA reads as TGTGCCAGCAGTTCCTCAGGGGGCAATGGCTACACCTTC.

V and J are TRBV20-1 and TRBJ2-4; D may be TRBD1 (6 bases). Germline CDR1 and CDR2: DFQATT and SNEGSKA (reference sequence). Trimming removed 6 bases at V and 6 bases at J, with 6 bases between. The CDR3 is 10 amino acids. Here the CDR3 reads CSAQGNIQYF. CDR3 in DNA: TGCAGTGCACAGGGAAACATTCAGTACTTC.

This clonotype was picked up a small number of times. The V and J genes are TRBV7-2 and TRBJ1-5; no reliable D call. Per germline, CDR1 SGHTA and CDR2 FQGNSA. CDR3 size: 13 residues. V shed 5 bases and J shed 11 bases, with 16 bases lying between them. The CDR3 spells CASSLQVEVAQHF. In nucleotides, the CDR3 is TGTGCCAGCAGCCTCCAGGTTGAGGTAGCCCAGCATTTT.

V and J are TRBV6-1 and TRBJ2-7; TRBD1 aligns across 7 bases. The CDR3 totals 15 residues. The germline CDR1 and CDR2 sequences are MNHNS and SASEGT. Trimming cost V 7 bases and J 2 bases; bases outside gene matches: 11. The CDR3 spells CASNPRQGGAYEQYF. The CDR3 nucleotides read TGTGCCAGCAACCCCCGACAGGGTGGAGCCTACGAGCAGTACTTC.

This clonotype occurred a few times. The chain employs TRBV5-5 and TRBJ2-3; no definite D call. Trimming took 2 bases from V and 0 from J, leaving 10 bases between them. The CDR3 spans 15 residues. The germline CDR1 and CDR2 sequences are SGHKS and YYEKEE (reference sequence). The CDR3 protein is CASSFLGYSTDTQYF. In DNA form, the CDR3 reads TGTGCCAGCAGCTTTCTGGGGTATAGCACAGATACGCAGTATTTT.

This clonotype was seen at least ten times. This chain connects TRBV12-3 or TRBV12-4 to TRBJ1-2; 10 positions match TRBD1. V shed 3 bases, J shed 7 bases, and the junction held 5 bases outside the gene matches. This CDR3 comprises 14 residues. Here the CDR3 DNA reads TGTGCCAGCAGTTTTCCGGACAGGGGGGCTGGCTACACCTTC. Its translation is CASSFPDRGAGYTF.

This clonotype was observed a few times. The rearrangement links TRBV13 to TRBJ2-7; D might be TRBD2 (6 bases). The CDR3 is made up of 13 amino acids. Germline-derived CDR1 and CDR2 are PRHDT and FYEKMQ (reference sequence). V shed 0 bases and J shed 6 bases, with 9 bases lying between them. CDR3 protein: CASSLGRLVEQYF. CDR3 sequence (DNA): TGTGCCAGCAGCTTAGGGAGACTAGTCGAGCAGTACTTC.

This clonotype has a handful of counts. The chain employs TRBV7-9 and TRBJ1-2; TRBD1 might be the D (5 bases). Germline V CDR1 and CDR2: SEHNR, FQNEAQ (reference sequence). The CDR3 consists of 14 residues. Between the trimmed V and J ends, which lost 0 bases and 13 bases, there was a span of 18 bases. The DNA of the CDR3 is TGTGCCAGCAGCTTAGCGGAGGGGTCCCGTGGTAGCACCTTC. It is translated as CASSLAEGSRGSTF.

This clonotype was observed a handful of times. The chain joins TRBV20-1 to TRBJ1-5; D perhaps matches TRBD1 (5 bases). The CDR3 has 13 amino acids. The germline V gene encodes CDR1 DFQATT and CDR2 SNEGSKA (reference sequence). CDR3 sequence reads: CSTTPPGDQPQHF. The CDR3 DNA is TGCAGCACGACCCCCCCGGGGGACCAGCCCCAGCATTTT.

V gene TRBV20-1 combines with J gene TRBJ2-3, with D unresolved. The CDR3 is 13 amino acids. V was clipped by 4 bases and J by 2 bases, with 10 bases between them. The germline V gene has CDR1 DFQATT and CDR2 SNEGSKA (reference sequence). Written as DNA, the CDR3 is TGCAGTGCTACGGAAACGTCCACAGATACGCAGTATTTT. Protein: CSATETSTDTQYF.

The V call is TRBV12-3 or TRBV12-4, the J call TRBJ2-1, with TRBD2 identical over 13 bases. The CDR3 has 16 amino acids. After removal of 5 bases from V and 9 bases from J, the junction contained 10 bases not matched to a gene. The CDR3, as DNA: TGTGCCAGCAGTCCCCGGACTAGCGGGAGTTCCTCTGAGCAGTTCTTC. It encodes CASSPRTSGSSSEQFF.

J is TRBJ2-7 and V is TRBV5-1, with TRBD1 matching over 9 bases. Trimming took 4 bases from V and 2 from J; bases not matched to a gene: 7. CDR1 SGHRS and CDR2 YFSETQ come from the germline V gene. The CDR3 has 15 residues. The CDR3 is CASSADRGKTYEQYF. The CDR3 DNA reads TGCGCCAGCAGCGCCGACAGGGGGAAGACCTACGAGCAGTACTTC. The complete variable domain, with remaining parts taken from reference TRBV5-1 and TRBJ2-7, reads KAGVTQTPRYLIKTRGQQVTLSCSPISGHRSVSWYQQTPGQGLQFLFEYFSETQRNKGNFPGRFSGRQFSNSRSEMNVSTLELGDSALYLCASSADRGKTYEQYFGPGTRLTVT.

Only a few counts were recorded for this clonotype. The CDR3 sequence: CASSASGQASYEQYF. Written as DNA, the CDR3 is TGTGCCAGCAGCGCCTCGGGACAGGCCTCCTACGAGCAGTACTTC. The V gene is TRBV9, the J gene TRBJ2-7; 8 bases are a match to TRBD1. Germline CDR1 reads SGDLS; CDR2 reads YYNGEE. J gave up 0 bases and V 3 bases, and 5 bases lay outside the gene matches. The CDR3 loop spans 15 amino acids.

The table lists this clonotype with a few counts. The chain uses TRBV29-1 and TRBJ2-3, with D maybe TRBD2 (6 bases). In germline, CDR1 is SQVTM, CDR2 ANQGSEA. The CDR3 runs 14 residues. The V end was cut by 6 bases, the J end by 3 bases, with 16 bases between. Here the CDR3 DNA reads TGCAGCGTGGCTCCGGGGGACTCTACAGATACGCAGTATTTT. This sequence encodes CSVAPGDSTDTQYF.

The chain has TRBV5-1 and TRBJ2-1, with 12 bases lining up with TRBD2. Germline V gives CDR1 SGHRS, CDR2 YFSETQ. V lost 2 bases, J lost 0 bases, and 3 bases stayed unmatched. The CDR3 length is 17 residues. The CDR3, as DNA: TGCGCCAGCAGCTTTGGACTAGCGGGACCCTCCTACAATGAGCAGTTCTTC. As protein: CASSFGLAGPSYNEQFF.